One T cell receptor beta chain is described in this entry. The entry originates in a study of blood T cell repertoires in COVID-19. Overall study: Acute and convalescent COVID-19 samples came from the United States, Italy and Spain. Sources were T cells, B-cell-depleted T cells, or PBMCs; the material itself was cDNA or gDNA.

Original methodology: The authors estimated nucleated cell counts from reference gene primer amplification. Using immunoSEQ multiplex PCR, the repertoire was profiled, and TCRdb retains in-frame clones only, with some absent. V and J calls and clone size follow that table, whereas D and trimming were derived from the DNA. The table shows 260,000 or so clones, with approximately 86% occurring only once. The trim removed 2 bases at V and 2 bases at J, leaving 3 bases unmatched. The CDR3 is 15 residues long. Germline loops: CDR1 GTSNPN, CDR2 SVGIG (reference sequence). The chain carries TRBV30 and TRBJ1-3, with TRBD1 identical over 10 bases. This sequence was found in a human donor in a cohort sampled during active COVID-19. The sequenced sample consisted of peripheral blood. CDR3 sequence (DNA): TGTGCCTGGAGTAGGACAGGGGGGGCTGGAAACACCATATATTTT. The encoded protein is CAWSRTGGAGNTIYF.